This TCR beta chain was retrieved from a study of shared clonotypes between healthy human individuals. Findings and caveats of the study: Between a handful of donors, naive CD4 clonotypes were shared at a level of about 5%.

This clone has a single count. Its target is unknown. V lost 5 bases and J 0 bases, leaving 5 bases between the germline ends. Germline lookup yields CDR1 LNHDA and CDR2 SQIVND (reference sequence). The CDR3 runs 12 residues. Donation came from healthy HIV-negative adults that had no recent acute infections or vaccinations. Replicate PCRs run on sorted subsets employed roughly 180 ng DNA, 30,000 to 35,000 T cell genomes. Profiling relied on immunoSEQ multiplex PCR, and the TCRdb table lists in-frame clones only, not all of them. Of a few million clones in the sample, 85% to 95% are singletons; the top ten hold 0.3% to 0.4%.

V and J are TRBV19 and TRBJ2-7; D is undetermined. The origin of this receptor is a man between 18 and 29 years old in good health. Some clones in this sample may be carry-over from other donors' samples. Sequenced sample: naive CD4+ T cells from PBMCs. Regarding subset: CD45RA+ positively selected. CDR3 coding DNA: TGTGCCAGTAGTCCTTTCTCCTACGAGCAGTACTTC. This gives the protein CASSPFSYEQYF. Combining the CDR3 with reference TRBV19 and TRBJ2-7 gives the whole variable domain DGGITQSPKYLFRKEGQNVTLSCEQNLNHDAMYWYRQDPGQGLRLIYYSQIVNDFQKGDIAEGYSVSREKKESFPLTVTSAQKNPTAFYLCASSPFSYEQYFGPGTRLTVT.